The TCR beta chain described here comes from a study of T cell responses to AZD1222 COVID-19 vaccine. Profiling relied on immunoSEQ multiplex PCR, and the TCRdb table lists in-frame clones only, not all of them. This table holds around 78,000 clones, 85% to 90% found once. The TCR was taken from an adult who received the AZD1222 COVID-19 vaccine. The material was peripheral blood, obtained 28 days after the second AZD1222 dose.

CDR3 amino acids: CASSLKGTGTYEQYF. In DNA, the CDR3 is TGTGCCAGCAGTTTAAAAGGGACAGGAACCTACGAGCAGTACTTC. The chain joins TRBV27 to TRBJ2-7, with TRBD1 matching over 8 bases. Germline assignment: CDR1 MNHEY and CDR2 SMNVEV (reference sequence). V was clipped by 2 bases and J by 2 bases; unmatched bases: 5. The CDR3 is 15 residues long.